The T cell receptor beta chain under discussion was sequenced for a study of CD8 T cells in ankylosing spondylitis. Overall study findings and caveats: Made up of several highly homologous variants, a TCR beta motif appeared characteristic of ankylosing spondylitis blood.

As to this clonotype: Its antigen is undetermined.

The CDR3 contains 15 residues. Germline CDR1 is SGHRS and CDR2 is YFSETQ. V was pared by 4 bases and J by 0 bases, with 13 bases between. TCRdb re-called the 5' RACE reads with MiXCR, one entry per CDR3 protein. The sample contains about 420,000 distinct CDR3 sequences, more than 20% of which appear only once. This clonotype originated in a male donor with ankylosing spondylitis. The chain links TRBV5-1 to TRBJ1-1; D gene ambiguous. The sample comprised blood, either unsorted or a sorted T cell fraction (not recorded which). The CDR3 region has the DNA TGCGCCAGCAGCCCTACTTGGCCCTTGAACACTGAAGCTTTCTTT. Translating it yields CASSPTWPLNTEAFF.